This T cell receptor beta chain was identified during a study of neurological immune-mediated disorders. CDR1 and CDR2 from the germline V gene are DFQATT and SNEGSKA (reference sequence). The CDR3 runs 15 residues. TCRdb reanalysed the 5' RACE reads using MiXCR and keeps one entry per CDR3 protein. The sample lists fewer than 80,000 distinct CDR3 sequences, 4% to 6% occurring once. Turning to this clonotype: One end of the junction varies from germline; a read error may be responsible.

The V call is TRBV20-1, the J call TRBJ1-5; 10 bases are shared with TRBD1. The sequence came from a woman aged 25 to 39 with multiple sclerosis. Sequenced sample: PBMCs. The CDR3 is CSARDRGLSNQPQHF. The CDR3 region has the DNA TGCAGTGCAAGAGACAGGGGGCTTAGCAATCAGCCCCAGCATTTT.